The next 27 T cell receptor beta chains were all read from a single sample in a study of cytomegalovirus exposure and HLA in healthy donors. Primers included in the PCR were 60 Vbeta and 13 Jbeta primers. TCRdb's table, derived via immunoSEQ multiplex PCR, lists solely in-frame clones and lacks some. Of fewer than 200,000 clones in the sample, more than 75% were seen once. The material sequenced was PBMCs. The receptors stem from a young man in good health and CMV-seropositive.

The gene calls are TRBV9 and TRBJ2-2, with 9 bases that match TRBD2. With 6 bases clipped from V and 4 bases from J, the junction kept 10 bases outside the gene matches. This CDR3 comprises 16 residues. Germline CDR1 SGDLS, CDR2 YYNGEE. The CDR3 region has the DNA TGTGCCAGCACCCTCAGCGGGGGGCCGGGCACCGGGGAGCTGTTTTTT. As protein: CASTLSGGPGTGELFF. Full variable domain (rest looked up from reference TRBV9 and TRBJ2-2): DSGVTQTPKHLITATGQRVTLRCSPRSGDLSVYWYQQSLDQGLQFLIQYYNGEERAKGNILERFSAQQFPDLHSELNLSSLELGDSALYFCASTLSGGPGTGELFFGEGSRLTVL.

V gene TRBV7-8 combines with J gene TRBJ2-5, with 7 bases fitting TRBD1. The germline V gene has CDR1 SGHVS and CDR2 FQNEAQ. V lost 0 bases and J lost 5; bases outside the gene matches: 6. CDR3 size: 15 residues. The CDR3 loop is CASSLASGQRETQYF. The DNA for the CDR3 is TGTGCCAGCAGCTTAGCGTCGGGACAGCGGGAGACCCAGTACTTC.

The CDR3 loop is CASSPRLAGGKNTGELFF. The CDR3 bases are TGTGCCAGCAGCCCTCGACTAGCGGGGGGCAAGAACACCGGGGAGCTGTTTTTT. V is TRBV7-2 and J is TRBJ2-2; the match to TRBD2 covers 13 bases. Unmatched junction bases numbered 7, after V lost 5 bases and J lost 1 base. Germline V CDR1 and CDR2: SGHTA, FQGNSA. This CDR3 is built from 18 residues. Full variable domain (remainder filled in from reference TRBV7-2 and TRBJ2-2): GAGVSQSPSNKVTEKGKDVELRCDPISGHTALYWYRQSLGQGLEFLIYFQGNSAPDKSGLPSDRFSAERTGGSVSTLTIQRTQQEDSAVYLCASSPRLAGGKNTGELFFGEGSRLTVL.

The chain employs TRBV9 and TRBJ2-7, with D tentatively TRBD1 (7 bases). The CDR3 runs to 15 residues. The germline V and J ends were trimmed by 3 bases and 2 bases, with 15 bases remaining between them. Per germline, CDR1 SGDLS and CDR2 YYNGEE. In DNA form, the CDR3 reads TGTGCCAGCAGCGCCAGGGGGGACAGCACCTACGAGCAGTACTTC. It specifies CASSARGDSTYEQYF.

The V call is TRBV27, the J call TRBJ1-2; D is undetermined. Trimming removed 3 bases at V and 2 bases at J, with 7 bases between. Germline V CDR1 and CDR2: MNHEY, SMNVEV (reference sequence). This CDR3 spans 13 amino acids. The CDR3 DNA sequence: TGTGCCAGCAGTTTTAGTGTCAACTATGGCTACACCTTC. The encoded protein is CASSFSVNYGYTF.

This clone appeared a single time. Its ends do not fully match the called genes, so a read error is possible. The chain recombines TRBV7-7 with TRBJ2-3; 9 positions agree with TRBD1. CDR1 and CDR2 (germline): SSHAT, FNYEAQ (reference sequence). CDR3 length equals 13 residues. The CDR3 sequence is CASSQDRGYTQYF. The CDR3 DNA sequence: TGTGCTAGCAGCCAGGACAGGGGTTATACGCAGTATTTT.

This chain uses TRBV27 with TRBJ2-3, with 8 bases fitting TRBD2. Germline values: CDR1 MNHEY, CDR2 SMNVEV (reference sequence). CDR3 length equals 13 residues. The ends lost 8 bases at V and 5 bases at J; junction bases unmatched: 6. CDR3 bases: TGTGCCAGCCTCAGTGCGGGGGGAGATACGCAGTATTTT. Translating gives CASLSAGGDTQYF.

The V call is TRBV6-6, the J call TRBJ1-3; D call uncertain. This CDR3 region has 12 residues. The germline V gene has CDR1 MNHNY and CDR2 SVGAGI (reference sequence). The germline V and J ends were trimmed by 2 bases and 4 bases, with 3 bases remaining between them. The CDR3 region has the DNA TGTGCCAGCAGTTACCTAGGAAACACCATATATTTT. This sequence encodes CASSYLGNTIYF.

The chain recombines TRBV5-8 with TRBJ1-6, with 7 bases fitting TRBD1. CDR3 length: 15 amino acids. With V trimmed by 0 bases and J by 9 bases, 6 bases remained unmatched. Germline V lookup: CDR1 SGHTS, CDR2 YDEGEE. The CDR3 coding sequence is TGTGCCAGCAGCTTGGCAGACAGGGACGGTTCACCCCTCCACTTT. This sequence encodes CASSLADRDGSPLHF. Variable domain in full (rest from reference TRBV5-8 and TRBJ1-6): EAGVTQSPTHLIKTRGQQATLRCSPISGHTSVYWYQQALGLGLQFLLWYDEGEERNRGNFPPRFSGRQFPNYSSELNVNALELEDSALYLCASSLADRDGSPLHFGNGTRLTVT.

The sample holds a few counts of this clone. The chain uses TRBV5-1 and TRBJ1-5; 11 nucleotides align to TRBD1. Germline CDR1 is SGHRS and CDR2 is YFSETQ. With V trimmed by 0 bases and J by 1 base, 9 bases remained unmatched. The CDR3 runs to 19 residues. The DNA for the CDR3 is TGCGCCAGCAGCTTGGGGCTGGACAGGGGGCACGGGAGCAATCAGCCCCAGCATTTT. Protein: CASSLGLDRGHGSNQPQHF.

This clone was observed a single time. This chain uses TRBV7-8 with TRBJ1-1; D unresolved. V was clipped by 0 bases and J by 10 bases, with 15 bases between them. Per the germline V gene, CDR1 is SGHVS and CDR2 is FQNEAQ. This CDR3 has 14 residues. Here the CDR3 reads CASSLAVDASGAFF. The CDR3 DNA sequence: TGTGCCAGCAGCTTAGCGGTTGACGCTTCAGGAGCTTTCTTT.

The chain links TRBV19 to TRBJ2-1; 8 bases map to TRBD1. CDR1 and CDR2 from the germline V gene are LNHDA and SQIVND (reference sequence). This CDR3 contains 13 residues. Trimming took 5 bases from V and 9 from J; bases not matched to a gene: 6. The CDR3 DNA follows: TGTGCCAGTAGTTTGCAGGGGGCGGGTGAGCAGTTCTTC. Translated: CASSLQGAGEQFF. The full variable domain, with the rest looked up from reference TRBV19 and TRBJ2-1, is DGGITQSPKYLFRKEGQNVTLSCEQNLNHDAMYWYRQDPGQGLRLIYYSQIVNDFQKGDIAEGYSVSREKKESFPLTVTSAQKNPTAFYLCASSLQGAGEQFFGPGTRLTVL.

This sequence joins TRBV9 and TRBJ1-5; D not certain. V was pared by 0 bases and J by 0 bases, with 13 bases between. This CDR3 contains 17 residues. The V gene's germline CDR1 is SGDLS and CDR2 YYNGEE. The CDR3 DNA sequence: TGTGCCAGCAGCGTAGCTACTCCGGGGAATAGCAATCAGCCCCAGCATTTT. It specifies CASSVATPGNSNQPQHF.

The chain carries TRBV7-9 and TRBJ2-1; D is perhaps TRBD1 (6 bases). Trimming shortened V by 1 base and J by 6 bases, and 13 bases separated the two germline ends. The CDR3 loop spans 15 amino acids. Germline CDR1 reads SEHNR; CDR2 reads FQNEAQ (reference sequence). DNA of the CDR3: TGTGCCAGCAGCTTAGGGTGGGGGCCATCCAATGAGCAGTTCTTC. This codes for CASSLGWGPSNEQFF.

V and J are TRBV4-2 and TRBJ2-1, with 8 bases matching TRBD1. The CDR3 is 16 amino acids. V gave up 4 bases and J gave up 0 bases; unmatched junction bases: 5. CDR1 is LGHNA and CDR2 is YNFKEQ in the germline V gene. CDR3 sequence: CASSPTGASSYNEQFF. The CDR3 nucleotides read TGTGCCAGCAGCCCGACAGGGGCTTCCTCCTACAATGAGCAGTTCTTC.

This chain joins TRBV18 and TRBJ2-3; 7 positions match TRBD2. Germline-derived CDR1 and CDR2 are KGHSH and LQKENI. CDR3 length: 16 amino acids. V shed 0 bases, J shed 2 bases, and the junction held 5 bases outside the gene matches. The CDR3 loop reads CASSPPPTSPTDTQYF. CDR3 in DNA: TGTGCCAGCTCACCACCTCCGACTAGCCCCACAGATACGCAGTATTTT.

J is TRBJ2-5 and V is TRBV2, with 7 bases aligning to TRBD2. The germline CDR1 and CDR2 sequences are SNHLY and FYNNEI. V was pared by 7 bases and J by 1 base, with 6 bases of the junction left unmatched. The CDR3 loop spans 14 amino acids. The CDR3 loop is CASMRGGAQETQYF. CDR3 DNA: TGTGCCAGCATGAGGGGAGGGGCCCAAGAGACCCAGTACTTC.

The V gene is TRBV11-3, the J gene TRBJ2-3, with 9 bases matching TRBD2. The germline V gene encodes CDR1 SGHNT and CDR2 YENEEA. The CDR3 is 16 residues long. V gave up 2 bases and J gave up 2 bases; unmatched junction bases: 5. The CDR3 DNA reads TGTGCCAGCAGCTTAATAGCGGGGGATACCACAGATACGCAGTATTTT. Translating gives CASSLIAGDTTDTQYF.

This chain connects TRBV2 to TRBJ2-2; D is possibly TRBD1 (6 bases). Trimming removed 6 bases at V and 1 base at J, with 12 bases between. The germline V gene has CDR1 SNHLY and CDR2 FYNNEI. CDR3 length equals 15 residues. The CDR3 sequence is CASSRGQMNTGELFF. The CDR3 DNA reads as TGTGCCAGCAGCCGAGGACAGATGAACACCGGGGAGCTGTTTTTT.

The chain combines TRBV9 with TRBJ1-1; 7 nucleotides align to TRBD1. With V trimmed by 0 bases and J by 5 bases, 4 bases remained unmatched. The CDR3 extends over 14 amino acids. The germline gives CDR1 SGDLS, CDR2 YYNGEE. The CDR3 loop is CASSVGQGETEAFF. The CDR3 bases are TGTGCCAGCAGCGTAGGTCAGGGGGAGACTGAAGCTTTCTTT.

The chain employs TRBV5-4 and TRBJ2-2; 7 positions match TRBD1. The ends lost 0 bases at V and 1 base at J; junction bases unmatched: 15. Germline V gives CDR1 SGHNT, CDR2 YYREEE (reference sequence). This CDR3 region has 20 residues. CDR3 protein: CASSLERGGQRPLNTGELFF. DNA for the CDR3: TGTGCCAGCAGCTTGGAGAGAGGGGGACAGAGACCTCTGAACACCGGGGAGCTGTTTTTT.

The V gene is TRBV2, the J gene TRBJ2-2; D might be TRBD2 (6 bases). Germline V gives CDR1 SNHLY, CDR2 FYNNEI. The CDR3 has 13 amino acids. Trimming removed 3 bases from V and 7 bases from J, with 9 bases in between. CDR3 sequence (DNA): TGTGCCAGCAGTGACCGGGGGTTCGGGGAGCTGTTTTTT. Amino acids: CASSDRGFGELFF. Full variable domain (outside the CDR3, taken from reference TRBV2 and TRBJ2-2): EPEVTQTPSHQVTQMGQEVILRCVPISNHLYFYWYRQILGQKVEFLVSFYNNEISEKSEIFDDQFSVERPDGSNFTLKIRSTKLEDSAMYFCASSDRGFGELFFGEGSRLTVL.

The J gene is TRBJ2-3, the V gene TRBV30, with 8 nucleotides matching TRBD1. From germline, CDR1 is GTSNPN and CDR2 SVGIG (reference sequence). This CDR3 is 15 amino acids long. With 3 bases clipped from V and 9 bases from J, the junction kept 14 bases outside the gene matches. The CDR3, as DNA: TGTGCCTGGAGCACAGGACAGGGAAATGCCCCAACGCAGTATTTT. The encoded protein is CAWSTGQGNAPTQYF.

V is TRBV12-5 and J is TRBJ1-2, with 8 bases matching TRBD1. Germline trimming cut 3 bases from V and 8 bases from J; bases unmatched to any gene: 8. Germline CDR1 reads LGHNT; CDR2 reads FRNRAP. CDR3 size: 14 residues. Here the CDR3 DNA reads TGTGCTAGTGGTTTCCCGGTCAGGGGGCACGGCTACACCTTC. Translation gives CASGFPVRGHGYTF.

This clone was seen a few times. The chain carries TRBV11-3 and TRBJ2-3; D remains ambiguous. With 1 base removed from V and 0 bases from J, the gap between germline ends came to 5 bases. Looked up from germline, CDR1 is SGHNT and CDR2 is YENEEA. The CDR3 covers 14 residues. Here the CDR3 reads CASSLARSTDTQYF. The CDR3 DNA follows: TGTGCCAGCAGCTTAGCCAGGAGCACAGATACGCAGTATTTT. Together with reference TRBV11-3 and TRBJ2-3, the CDR3 gives the full variable domain: EAGVVQSPRYKIIEKKQPVAFWCNPISGHNTLYWYLQNLGQGPELLIRYENEEAVDDSQLPKDRFSAERLKGVDSTLKIQPAELGDSAVYLCASSLARSTDTQYFGPGTRLTVL.

The rearrangement links TRBV5-1 to TRBJ2-5, with a weak D call TRBD1 (6 bases). From germline, CDR1 is SGHRS and CDR2 YFSETQ. The V end was cut by 3 bases, the J end by 4 bases, with 10 bases between. The CDR3 covers 13 residues. The CDR3 is CASSSGAGETQYF. The CDR3, as DNA: TGCGCCAGCAGCTCAGGGGCCGGAGAGACCCAGTACTTC.

The genes are TRBV5-4 and TRBJ1-2, with D possibly matching TRBD1 (5 bases). Trimming stripped 0 bases from V and 3 bases from J, with 9 bases between. The length of the CDR3 is 14 residues. The V gene's germline CDR1 is SGHNT and CDR2 YYREEE (reference sequence). CDR3 nucleotide sequence: TGTGCCAGCAGCTTGGGACAGTCCGACTATGGCTACACCTTC. It encodes CASSLGQSDYGYTF.